Listed below are T cell receptor beta chains from one sample, sequenced in a study of cytomegalovirus exposure and HLA in healthy donors. Sequenced by immunoSEQ multiplex PCR; TCRdb stores in-frame clones only, minus some. The sample records a few hundred thousand clones, 80% being singletons. Sample: PBMCs. All receptors derive from a girl aged 2 to 10 in good health and CMV-seronegative. The CDR3 runs from the conserved cysteine through the conserved F or W. D genes are given only for firm matches. Clone size is shown for a subset of rows, as once, few, many or a class of expanded clone.

abundance | j_gene | v_gene | d_gene | CDR3aa | CDR3nt
. | TRBJ2-3 | TRBV4-1 | TRBD2 | CASSQVEREPTDTQYF | TGCGCCAGCAGCCAAGTTGAGCGGGAACCCACAGATACGCAGTATTTT
. | TRBJ2-1 | TRBV10-2 | . | CASADSSAGSYNEQFF | TGCGCCAGCGCCGACTCGAGCGCCGGCTCCTACAATGAGCAGTTCTTC
. | TRBJ1-2 | TRBV27 | TRBD1 | CASSLAAGGGYYGYTF | TGTGCCAGCAGTTTAGCCGCAGGGGGCGGGTACTATGGCTACACCTTC
few | TRBJ1-4 | TRBV11-2 | . | CASSLGHLNEKLFF | TGTGCCAGCAGCTTAGGGCACCTTAATGAAAAACTGTTTTTT
. | TRBJ2-1 | TRBV28 | TRBD2 | CASGLMTSGSYNEQFF | TGTGCCAGCGGATTAATGACTAGCGGATCCTACAATGAGCAGTTCTTC
. | TRBJ1-2 | TRBV28 | . | CASSPPGRNYGYTF | TGTGCCAGCAGTCCTCCAGGGCGGAACTATGGCTACACCTTC
. | TRBJ2-5 | TRBV30 | TRBD1 | CAWSVLELRDRGLWGGGTQYF | TGTGCCTGGAGTGTACTGGAGCTCCGGGACAGGGGGCTATGGGGGGGTGGGACCCAGTACTTC
. | TRBJ1-3 | TRBV7-2 | . | CASSLQGISGNTIYF | TGTGCCAGCAGCTTACAGGGGATAAGTGGAAACACCATATATTTT
. | TRBJ1-1 | TRBV5-1 | TRBD1 | CASSGGQGDTEAFF | TGCGCCAGCAGCGGAGGACAGGGGGACACTGAAGCTTTCTTT
. | TRBJ1-2 | TRBV29-1 | TRBD1 | CSDQGAGGYTF | TGCAGCGACCAGGGGGCGGGAGGCTACACCTTC
. | TRBJ2-7 | TRBV5-1 | . | CASSVPPGSYEQYF | TGCGCCAGCAGCGTCCCGCCAGGGTCCTACGAGCAGTACTTC
. | TRBJ2-3 | TRBV30 | TRBD1 | CAWSAPPRGSTDTQYF | TGTGCCTGGAGTGCCCCCCCCAGGGGGAGCACAGATACGCAGTATTTT
. | TRBJ2-7 | TRBV5-1 | . | CASSFEQSLYEQYF | TGCGCCAGCAGCTTCGAACAGAGCCTCTACGAGCAGTACTTC
. | TRBJ2-1 | TRBV6-1 | TRBD2 | CASSDSSGINDEQFF | TGTGCCAGCAGTGATTCTAGCGGGATAAATGATGAGCAGTTCTTC
. | TRBJ2-6 | TRBV28 | TRBD1 | CASSSNRGISGANVLTF | TGTGCCAGCAGTAGCAACAGGGGGATCTCTGGGGCCAACGTCCTGACTTTC
. | TRBJ1-4 | TRBV7-9 | . | CASSLDTGYNEKLFF | TGTGCCAGCAGCTTGGATACAGGATATAATGAAAAACTGTTTTTT
. | TRBJ2-7 | TRBV18 | TRBD2 | CASSPSTWGEGLYEQYF | TGTGCCAGCTCACCCTCGACGTGGGGGGAGGGCCTCTACGAGCAGTACTTC
. | TRBJ1-2 | TRBV28 | . | CASSSDSHLYGYTF | TGTGCCAGCAGCTCGGACAGCCACCTCTATGGCTACACCTTC
. | TRBJ1-2 | TRBV5-8 | TRBD1 | CASSPGTGAPYGYTF | TGTGCCAGCAGCCCAGGGACAGGGGCCCCCTATGGCTACACCTTC
once | TRBJ1-5 | TRBV2 | . | CASSDRVGNQPQHF | TGTGCCAGCAGTGACAGGGTTGGCAATCAGCCCCAGCATTTT
once | TRBJ2-1 | TRBV6-6 | TRBD2 | CASSPPGGGAVNEQFF | TGTGCCAGCAGCCCCCCCGGCGGGGGGGCCGTCAATGAGCAGTTCTTC
. | TRBJ2-7 | TRBV7-2 | TRBD1 | CASSFAGTAATYEQYF | TGTGCCAGCAGCTTCGCCGGGACAGCCGCCACCTACGAGCAGTACTTC
. | TRBJ2-5 | TRBV6-1 | TRBD2 | CASSDPGLAGGGWSETQYF | TGTGCCAGCAGTGACCCGGGACTAGCGGGGGGGGGCTGGAGTGAGACCCAGTACTTC
. | TRBJ2-1 | TRBV9 | . | CASSALEMSPYNNEQFF | TGTGCCAGCAGCGCTCTAGAGATGAGCCCCTATAACAATGAGCAGTTCTTC
once | TRBJ1-1 | TRBV30 | . | CAWITGLGQMNTEAFF | TGTGCCTGGATCACTGGGCTGGGTCAGATGAACACTGAAGCTTTCTTT
. | TRBJ1-6 | TRBV7-9 | . | CASSPSIAHNSPLHF | TGTGCCAGCAGTCCCAGTATAGCCCATAATTCACCCCTCCACTTT
. | TRBJ1-1 | TRBV19 | . | CASSSRQKSEAFF | TGTGCCAGTAGTTCTAGACAGAAAAGTGAAGCTTTCTTT
. | TRBJ1-3 | TRBV7-9 | . | CASSLAGSGNTIYF | TGTGCCAGCAGCTTAGCCGGCTCTGGAAACACCATATATTTT
. | TRBJ2-5 | TRBV4-1 | . | CASSQEGRGSWETQYF | TGCGCCAGCAGCCAAGAGGGCAGGGGTTCGTGGGAGACCCAGTACTTC
. | TRBJ2-7 | TRBV5-1 | . | CASSAQGSRAYEQYF | TGCGCCAGCAGCGCCCAGGGAAGCCGCGCCTACGAGCAGTACTTC
. | TRBJ2-5 | TRBV2 | . | CASHPGQETQYF | TGTGCCAGCCATCCGGGCCAAGAGACCCAGTACTTC
. | TRBJ1-2 | TRBV6-5 | . | CASSEEIDSYGYTF | TGTGCCAGCAGTGAAGAAATAGACAGCTATGGCTACACCTTC
. | TRBJ2-1 | TRBV27 | . | CASSSGLYNEQFF | TGTGCCAGCAGTTCAGGACTTTACAATGAGCAGTTCTTC
once | TRBJ2-7 | TRBV29-1 | . | CSVGRVTYEQYF | TGCAGCGTTGGGAGGGTGACCTACGAGCAGTACTTC
. | TRBJ2-7 | TRBV7-3 | . | CASSLAAEYEQYF | TGTGCCAGCAGCTTGGCGGCAGAGTACGAGCAGTACTTC
. | TRBJ1-5 | TRBV29-1 | TRBD1 | CSVGTGTSNQPQHF | TGCAGCGTGGGGACAGGGACAAGCAATCAGCCCCAGCATTTT
. | TRBJ2-3 | TRBV5-1 | . | CASSLGRGTDTQYF | TGCGCCAGCAGCTTGGGAAGAGGCACAGATACGCAGTATTTT
. | TRBJ1-1 | TRBV28 | . | CASTPTGGDTEAFF | TGTGCCAGCACCCCGACAGGCGGTGACACTGAAGCTTTCTTT
. | TRBJ2-7 | TRBV7-8 | TRBD1 | CASSPTGKGANYEQYF | TGTGCCAGCAGCCCGACAGGGAAGGGGGCCAACTACGAGCAGTACTTC
. | TRBJ2-7 | TRBV7-6 | TRBD1 | CASSLGQGTSYEQYF | TGTGCCAGCAGCTTAGGACAGGGGACTTCCTACGAGCAGTACTTC
. | TRBJ1-2 | TRBV11-2 | TRBD1 | CASSAQTGRNGYTF | TGTGCCAGCAGCGCCCAGACAGGGAGGAATGGCTACACCTTC
. | TRBJ1-5 | TRBV28 | . | CASKPDSWNQPQHF | TGTGCCAGCAAACCGGACAGCTGGAATCAGCCCCAGCATTTT
. | TRBJ1-5 | TRBV10-3 | . | CAISESPPTRGGQPQHF | TGTGCCATCAGTGAGTCGCCCCCCACCAGGGGCGGTCAGCCCCAGCATTTT
. | TRBJ2-5 | TRBV27 | . | CASSSPSDQETQYF | TGTGCCAGCAGTTCTCCTAGCGACCAAGAGACCCAGTACTTC
. | TRBJ2-7 | TRBV11-2 | TRBD1 | CASRPTGEKQYF | TGTGCCAGCAGGCCTACAGGGGAGAAGCAGTACTTC
. | TRBJ2-3 | TRBV5-1 | TRBD2 | CASSLGAGGPSDTQYF | TGCGCCAGCAGCTTGGGAGCGGGGGGGCCATCAGATACGCAGTATTTT
once | TRBJ2-3 | TRBV10-3 | TRBD2 | CAIMLAGVYTQYF | TGTGCCATCATGCTAGCGGGAGTTTATACGCAGTATTTT
. | TRBJ2-1 | TRBV7-3 | TRBD2 | CSSSLATSGDYNEQFF | TGTTCCAGCAGCTTAGCGACTAGCGGGGATTACAATGAGCAGTTCTTC
. | TRBJ2-7 | TRBV6-5 | TRBD2 | CASGTSGLPYEQYF | TGTGCCAGCGGGACTAGCGGATTACCCTACGAGCAGTACTTC
few | TRBJ2-7 | TRBV2 | TRBD2 | CASSGTPGLARETDYEQYF | TGTGCCAGCAGCGGTACCCCGGGACTAGCGCGAGAAACTGACTACGAGCAGTACTTC
. | TRBJ1-2 | TRBV2 | . | CASSGRVGYTF | TGTGCCAGCAGTGGGCGGGTTGGCTACACCTTC
. | TRBJ1-5 | TRBV2 | . | CASTEGGRWGNQPQHF | TGTGCCAGCACTGAAGGAGGTCGGTGGGGCAATCAGCCCCAGCATTTT
. | TRBJ1-5 | TRBV21-1 | . | CASSEVQGACNQPQHF | TGTGCCAGCAGCGAGGTACAGGGCGCTTGCAATCAGCCCCAGCATTTT
once | TRBJ1-6 | TRBV5-1 | TRBD1 | CASSLEPGGDSPLHF | TGCGCCAGCAGCTTGGAACCAGGGGGCGATTCACCCCTCCACTTT
. | TRBJ1-2 | TRBV28 | TRBD1 | CASSAQGPYHNYGYTF | TGTGCCAGCAGCGCACAGGGGCCTTACCATAACTATGGCTACACCTTC
once | TRBJ2-1 | TRBV15 | . | CATSRERRWRGGSYNEQFF | TGTGCCACCAGCAGAGAGCGCCGGTGGAGGGGGGGCTCCTACAATGAGCAGTTCTTC
. | TRBJ2-3 | TRBV7-3 | . | CASSFFNPGTQYF | TGTGCCAGCAGCTTCTTTAATCCCGGTACGCAGTATTTT
. | TRBJ2-4 | TRBV6-1 | . | CASSEASGQINIQYF | TGTGCCAGCAGTGAAGCCTCCGGACAGATCAACATTCAGTACTTC
. | TRBJ1-2 | TRBV27 | TRBD1 | CASSSFGTGLWYGYTF | TGTGCCAGCAGTTCCTTCGGGACAGGGTTATGGTATGGCTACACCTTC
. | TRBJ1-1 | TRBV2 | . | CASSGQAYTEAFF | TGTGCCAGCAGTGGCCAGGCGTACACTGAAGCTTTCTTT